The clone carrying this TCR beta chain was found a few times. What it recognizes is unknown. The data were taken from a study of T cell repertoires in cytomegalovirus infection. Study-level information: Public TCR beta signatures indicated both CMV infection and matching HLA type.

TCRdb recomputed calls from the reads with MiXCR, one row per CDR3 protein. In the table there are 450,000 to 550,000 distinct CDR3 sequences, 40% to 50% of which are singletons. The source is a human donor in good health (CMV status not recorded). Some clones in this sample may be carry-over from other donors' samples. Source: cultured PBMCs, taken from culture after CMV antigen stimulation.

CDR3 protein: CASRLVTSGTHHEKLFF. CDR3 nucleotide sequence: TGTGCCAGCAGATTAGTTACGTCGGGGACACATCATGAAAAACTGTTTTTT. The chain employs TRBV6-1 and TRBJ1-4; a weak D match, TRBD1 (6 bases). CDR1 and CDR2 (germline): MNHNS, SASEGT. The CDR3 contains 17 residues. Trimming left V 6 bases short and J 6 bases short, with 23 bases between.